This entry lists 20 T cell receptor beta chains sequenced from one sample in a study of shared clonotypes between healthy human individuals. Produced via immunoSEQ multiplex PCR; TCRdb's table is partial and in-frame only. This sample yields 2 million to 2.5 million clones, of which 90% to 95% are seen a single time; about 0.37% belongs to the top ten. The sequencing input was naive CD4+ T cells from PBMCs. The subset denotes: CD45RA+ positively selected. The receptors were sampled from a young man in good health. Some clones in this sample may be carry-over from other donors' samples.

J is TRBJ2-2 and V is TRBV5-1; 13 bases fit TRBD2. V lost 4 bases to trimming and J lost 2 bases; unmatched junction nucleotides: 5. CDR3 length: 17 residues. Germline assignment: CDR1 SGHRS and CDR2 YFSETQ. In nucleotides, the CDR3 is TGCGCCAGCAGCGTCGGGACTAGCGGGGTTAACACCGGGGAGCTGTTTTTT. Protein: CASSVGTSGVNTGELFF.

The CDR3 DNA follows: TGTGCCAGCATAGACCGACTAGCGGGAGGAGATACGCAGTATTTT. It specifies CASIDRLAGGDTQYF. This chain links TRBV2 with TRBJ2-3, with 13 nucleotides matching TRBD2. Trimming removed 7 bases from V and 5 bases from J; junction bases left unmatched: 6. This CDR3 is 15 amino acids long. Germline assignment: CDR1 SNHLY and CDR2 FYNNEI. Looking up the rest from reference TRBV2 and TRBJ2-3 gives the full variable domain: EPEVTQTPSHQVTQMGQEVILRCVPISNHLYFYWYRQILGQKVEFLVSFYNNEISEKSEIFDDQFSVERPDGSNFTLKIRSTKLEDSAMYFCASIDRLAGGDTQYFGPGTRLTVL.

V gene TRBV28 combines with J gene TRBJ2-3; unclear D gene. Germline-derived CDR1 and CDR2 are MDHEN and SYDVKM. The length of the CDR3 is 17 residues. V lost 1 base and J lost 4, with 18 bases in between. The CDR3 nucleotides read TGTGCCAGCAGTTTATACTCTGACCTCCCAATCCCAGATACGCAGTATTTT. It codes for CASSLYSDLPIPDTQYF.

The V call is TRBV5-1, the J call TRBJ2-1; the D gene could be TRBD1 or TRBD2 (8 bases each). CDR1 is SGHRS and CDR2 is YFSETQ in the germline V gene. There are 17 residues in the CDR3. Between the trimmed V and J ends, which lost 3 bases and 2 bases, there was a span of 18 bases. CDR3 in DNA: TGCGCCAGCAGCTCCCCGGGAGGGGGACAGGCCTACAATGAGCAGTTCTTC. Encoded protein: CASSSPGGGQAYNEQFF.

The V call is TRBV7-9, the J call TRBJ2-6; tentatively, D is TRBD2 (6 bases). V was pared by 5 bases and J by 0 bases, with 14 bases between. Germline CDR1 is SEHNR and CDR2 is FQNEAQ (reference sequence). The CDR3 is 17 residues long. The CDR3 sequence: CASSQEGRISGANVLTF. The CDR3 nucleotides are TGTGCCAGCAGCCAGGAGGGACGGATCTCTGGGGCCAACGTCCTGACTTTC.

This clone was seen a handful of times. The sample holds other DNA sequences that translate to the same CDR3. The chain has TRBV7-9 and TRBJ2-2, with no clear D. The CDR3 has 12 amino acids. The V end was cut by 1 base, the J end by 5 bases, with 2 bases between. Germline V gene lookup returns CDR1 SEHNR and CDR2 FQNEAQ (reference sequence). In DNA, the CDR3 is TGTGCCAGCAGCTTAGGGACCGGGGAGCTGTTTTTT. Protein sequence: CASSLGTGELFF. Full variable domain (missing parts from reference TRBV7-9 and TRBJ2-2): DTGVSQNPRHKITKRGQNVTFRCDPISEHNRLYWYRQTLGQGPEFLTYFQNEAQLEKSRLLSDRFSAERPKGSFSTLEIQRTEQGDSAMYLCASSLGTGELFFGEGSRLTVL.

This clone was detected only once. V and J are TRBV5-4 and TRBJ2-2; no clear D gene. Between the trimmed V and J ends, which lost 4 bases and 0 bases, there was a span of 10 bases. Germline loops: CDR1 SGHNT, CDR2 YYREEE (reference sequence). CDR3 length equals 15 residues. Here the CDR3 DNA reads TGTGCCAGCAGCGGACCGACCGCGAACACCGGGGAGCTGTTTTTT. It is translated as CASSGPTANTGELFF.

A single count supports this clone. The V gene is TRBV2, the J gene TRBJ2-1; possible D gene TRBD1, 7 bases. The CDR3 is 15 residues long. V was pared by 4 bases and J by 7 bases, with 17 bases between. CDR1 SNHLY and CDR2 FYNNEI come from the germline V gene. The CDR3 sequence is CASSVERAGGNEQFF. CDR3 DNA: TGTGCCAGCAGTGTAGAGCGGGCAGGGGGAAATGAGCAGTTCTTC.

This rearrangement joins TRBV30 to TRBJ1-2, with 8 bases matching TRBD1. J was trimmed by 8 bases and V by 0 bases; bases with no gene match: 5. Germline V gene data show CDR1 as GTSNPN and CDR2 as SVGIG (reference sequence). The CDR3 sequence is 13 residues long. CDR3 protein: CAWSVQGGLGYTF. In DNA, the CDR3 is TGTGCCTGGAGTGTACAGGGGGGCTTGGGCTACACCTTC. The whole variable domain, filled in from reference TRBV30 and TRBJ1-2, reads SQTIHQWPATLVQPVGSPLSLECTVEGTSNPNLYWYRQAAGRGLQLLFYSVGIGQISSEVPQNLSASRPQDRQFILSSKKLLLSDSGFYLCAWSVQGGLGYTFGSGTRLTVV.

This chain connects TRBV5-1 to TRBJ2-5; D could derive from TRBD1 or TRBD2 (6 bases each). Trimming took 2 bases from V and 2 from J, leaving 22 bases between them. This CDR3 region has 18 residues. The germline CDR1 and CDR2 sequences are SGHRS and YFSETQ. CDR3: CASSFGGPRGRGQETQYF. CDR3 nucleotides: TGCGCCAGCAGCTTTGGCGGGCCCCGGGGGCGAGGACAAGAGACCCAGTACTTC.

The chain combines TRBV6-1 with TRBJ2-2; D call uncertain. This CDR3 comprises 12 residues. Germline V gene lookup returns CDR1 MNHNS and CDR2 SASEGT. The V gene lost 5 bases and the J gene lost 5 bases, with 6 bases spanning the gap. This CDR3 is CASSWRTGELFF. The CDR3 DNA reads TGTGCCAGCAGTTGGCGAACCGGGGAGCTGTTTTTT.

The V call is TRBV5-8, the J call TRBJ2-1, with TRBD2 as a possible D gene (6 bases). Germline CDR1 is SGHTS and CDR2 is YDEGEE. V shed 5 bases and J shed 0 bases, with 12 bases lying between them. The CDR3 length is 15 residues. The CDR3 loop is CASRRDFSSYNEQFF. The CDR3 DNA reads TGTGCCAGCAGGCGGGACTTTAGCTCCTACAATGAGCAGTTCTTC.

This clone occurred once. This rearrangement joins TRBV27 to TRBJ1-3; D is unresolved. Germline V gene lookup returns CDR1 MNHEY and CDR2 SMNVEV (reference sequence). This CDR3 contains 15 residues. V lost 3 bases and J lost 2, with 11 bases in between. The CDR3: CASSFNRNPGNTIYF. The CDR3 DNA reads TGTGCCAGCAGTTTCAACAGAAACCCTGGAAACACCATATATTTT.

The V call is TRBV7-2, the J call TRBJ2-1; D remains unclear. V was trimmed by 5 bases and J by 9 bases, leaving 8 bases between them. The CDR3 length is 11 residues. Per the germline V gene, CDR1 is SGHTA and CDR2 is FQGNSA. CDR3 protein: CASSLDGEQFF. For the CDR3, the DNA is TGTGCCAGCAGCCTGGACGGTGAGCAGTTCTTC. Variable domain in full (rest from reference TRBV7-2 and TRBJ2-1): GAGVSQSPSNKVTEKGKDVELRCDPISGHTALYWYRQSLGQGLEFLIYFQGNSAPDKSGLPSDRFSAERTGGSVSTLTIQRTQQEDSAVYLCASSLDGEQFFGPGTRLTVL.

The chain couples TRBV5-1 to TRBJ2-3; D not certain. This CDR3 contains 14 residues. Germline V gene lookup returns CDR1 SGHRS and CDR2 YFSETQ. Trimming left V 8 bases short and J 2 bases short, with 15 bases between. CDR3 nucleotide sequence: TGCGCCAGTACTCAGGACCCCGCCACAGATACGCAGTATTTT. It codes for CASTQDPATDTQYF.

J is TRBJ1-6 and V is TRBV18, with D possibly being TRBD1 (5 bases). The CDR3 contains 14 residues. The V end was cut by 3 bases, the J end by 7 bases, with 10 bases between. CDR1 and CDR2 (germline): KGHSH, LQKENI. CDR3 amino acids: CASSPGPQNSPLHF. For the CDR3, the DNA is TGTGCCAGCTCACCGGGACCGCAGAATTCACCCCTCCACTTT.

The rearrangement links TRBV30 to TRBJ1-1; TRBD1 aligns across 8 bases. Germline assignment: CDR1 GTSNPN and CDR2 SVGIG (reference sequence). The CDR3 has 13 amino acids. The V segment lost 1 base and the J segment 11 bases; nucleotides outside the gene matches: 9. CDR3 DNA sequence: TGTGCCTGGAGTGGAAGGGCAGGGGGCAAGGCTTTCTTT. Translated, it gives CAWSGRAGGKAFF.

The chain couples TRBV5-1 to TRBJ2-3; D might be TRBD1 (6 bases). V shed 0 bases and J shed 4 bases, with 9 bases lying between them. Germline V gene data show CDR1 as SGHRS and CDR2 as YFSETQ. This CDR3 comprises 14 residues. Written as DNA, the CDR3 is TGCGCCAGCAGCTTGGACAGGGAAGCAGATACGCAGTATTTT. Encoded protein: CASSLDREADTQYF.

The rearrangement uses TRBV5-1 and TRBJ2-7; 10 bases align to TRBD1. The junction had 6 bases not matched to a gene; V was cut back by 4 bases and J by 2 bases. This CDR3 is 15 amino acids long. In germline, CDR1 is SGHRS, CDR2 YFSETQ. This chain's CDR3 is CASSPPGTGAYEQYF. CDR3 nucleotides: TGCGCCAGCAGCCCCCCCGGGACAGGGGCCTACGAGCAGTACTTC.

This rearrangement joins TRBV9 to TRBJ1-4, with 9 bases that match TRBD1. The CDR3 spans 16 residues. The V and J ends lost 0 bases and 3 bases, in that order; junction bases with no gene match: 3. CDR1 and CDR2 (germline): SGDLS, YYNGEE. The CDR3 bases are TGTGCCAGCAGCGTAGGGGGGACAGGGTCTAATGAAAAACTGTTTTTT. This codes for CASSVGGTGSNEKLFF.